This TCR beta chain was recovered during a study of cytomegalovirus exposure and HLA in healthy donors. Study findings and constraints: Most subjects' HLA-A and HLA-B alleles were reportedly predicted from TCR beta sequences. As confirmed in vitro, a few CMV-associated chains were specific for CMV antigens.

CDR1 and CDR2 from the germline V gene are SGHNT and YENEEA. V was pared by 6 bases and J by 3 bases, with 17 bases between. CDR3 length: 15 amino acids. The study ran its PCR with 60 Vbeta and 13 Jbeta primers. The table came from immunoSEQ multiplex PCR; TCRdb's copy has only in-frame clones and leaves some out. Here the sample spans about 70,000 clones, 55% to 75% being singletons. About this clone: No antigen is known for it.

The receptor was derived from a woman aged 30 to 39 in good health and CMV-seronegative. The sample consisted of PBMCs. The chain links TRBV11-3 to TRBJ1-2; perhaps TRBD1 as D (6 bases). CDR3 sequence reads: CASSYPQGKDYGYTF. The CDR3 DNA follows: TGTGCCAGCAGTTACCCTCAGGGGAAGGACTATGGCTACACCTTC.